This entry features one TCR beta chain sequence. Its cognate antigen is unknown. These data come from a study of STAT5B mutations in CD4+ large granular lymphocyte leukemia. Study-level results: Patient CD4-sorted repertoires stayed more clonal than healthy ones after leukemic-clone removal. Compared with healthy controls (2/35), patient top clones favored TRBV06 (8/27). No patients shared main leukemic clonotypes, though roughly 27% appeared at low frequency elsewhere.

As handled by the study authors: A productive frequency of 2.59 x 10-5 was the lowest detectable. TCRdb keeps only in-frame clones here, not all; method: immunoSEQ multiplex PCR. The V and J calls and clone size were taken over from that table, and D and trimming were inferred from the DNA. The table lists some 29,000 clones, approximately 80% of them singletons, with about 1% in the top ten. Germline-derived CDR1 and CDR2 are LGHNA and YNFKEQ. V was clipped by 7 bases and J by 3 bases; unmatched bases: 5. The CDR3 covers 14 residues. Sequencing was performed on CD4+ T cells from blood buffy coats. This chain connects TRBV4-2 to TRBJ1-4, with TRBD1 matching 7 bases. This receptor was obtained from a human donor in good health. In DNA form, the CDR3 reads TGTGCCAGCACAGGCAGGGGGTCTAATGAAAAACTGTTTTTT. It encodes CASTGRGSNEKLFF.